Sequencing of this T cell receptor (beta chain) was carried out in a study of blood T cells in healthy people across ages. This CDR3 comprises 13 residues. A second about 7 to 11 cycle PCR used barcoded and J-beta primers. A template-switch adaptor with 12 random nucleotides tagged each cDNA molecule. In TCRdb, the 5' RACE reads were re-called with MiXCR into one record per CDR3 protein. The repertoire has around 850,000 distinct CDR3 sequences, 30% to 45% of them found once; the top ten carry over 10%. A note on this clonotype: The junction and the germline gene differ at one end; a read error may be behind it.

Every donor contributed about 10 milliliters of peripheral blood by blood draw. With each sample, at least 6 micrograms of total RNA were extracted. The TCR sequence derives from a man younger than 35 in good health. Sequencing was done on a sample of blood. J is TRBJ2-5 and V is TRBV12-3 or TRBV12-4; D perhaps matches TRBD2 (5 bases). CDR3 sequence: CASSVALESETYF. CDR3 in DNA: TGTGCCAGCAGTGTAGCGCTCGAGTCAGAAACGTACTTC.